This T cell receptor (beta chain) was found in a study of identical twins. Study outcomes and limitations: Cord blood beta clonotypes that were abundant carried fewer insertions, and memory repertoires showed no such trend.

TCRdb processed the 5' RACE reads anew with MiXCR; each CDR3 protein has one entry. The table includes 1.5 million to 2 million distinct CDR3 sequences, about 31% detected once. This clonotype was recorded a few times. Its antigen is not identified. This receptor was identified in a newborn girl in good health. The material sequenced was cord blood.

The CDR3 sequence is CASRRSGGALSDTQYF. The DNA of the CDR3 is TGTGCCAGCAGACGTAGCGGGGGGGCGTTATCAGATACGCAGTATTTT. The V and J genes are TRBV7-8 and TRBJ2-3; 11 bases align to TRBD2. The CDR3 loop spans 16 amino acids. V dropped 6 bases and J dropped 4; count of bases not matched to a gene: 9. CDR1 and CDR2 (germline): SGHVS, FQNEAQ. Full variable domain (remainder filled in from reference TRBV7-8 and TRBJ2-3): GAGVSQSPRYKVAKRGQDVALRCDPISGHVSLFWYQQALGQGPEFLTYFQNEAQLDKSGLPSDRFFAERPEGSVSTLKIQRTQQEDSAVYLCASRRSGGALSDTQYFGPGTRLTVL.